These 28 T cell receptor beta chains were sequenced from one sample in a study of response to subunit inactivated influenza vaccine. From the RT-PCR reads, TCRdb called clonotypes with MiXCR, one entry per CDR3 protein. The sample has hundreds of thousands of distinct CDR3 sequences; roughly 14% are singletons. Sequences were derived from PBMCs from blood, sampled around 15 days before vaccination. The receptors stem from a man between 45 and 60 years old who received an inactivated influenza vaccine.

The V gene is TRBV4-2, the J gene TRBJ1-2; D might be TRBD1 (5 bases). Germline V gene data show CDR1 as LGHNA and CDR2 as YNFKEQ. V shed 0 bases and J shed 4 bases, with 12 bases lying between them. This CDR3 comprises 15 residues. The CDR3 is CASSQDLRGGYGYTF. For the CDR3, the DNA is TGTGCCAGCAGCCAAGATCTGAGGGGTGGCTATGGCTACACCTTC.

Comment on this clonotype: A read error is possible here, since a much larger clone lies one base away. The genes are TRBV12-3 or TRBV12-4 and TRBJ2-2; a weak D match, TRBD2 (5 bases). Trimming pared 5 bases from V and 0 bases from J, leaving 13 bases between. The CDR3 is made up of 16 amino acids. For the CDR3, the DNA is TGTGCCAGCAGTGTTTCGGGGAGAGCGAACACCGGGGAGCTGTTTTTT. Encoded protein: CASSVSGRANTGELFF.

This clonotype showed up just a few times. The chain has TRBV10-2 and TRBJ1-6; D may be TRBD1 (6 bases). The CDR3 has 13 residues. Germline CDR1 WSHSY, CDR2 SAAADI. V lost 3 bases and J lost 7, with 7 bases in between. Here the CDR3 reads CASSDQGNSPLHF. The CDR3 coding sequence is TGCGCCAGCAGTGACCAGGGGAATTCACCCCTCCACTTT.

This clonotype was found a few times. The chain couples TRBV20-1 to TRBJ2-1; no clear D. The CDR3 has 15 amino acids. Germline V gene sequence: CDR1 DFQATT, CDR2 SNEGSKA (reference sequence). The V end was cut by 0 bases, the J end by 4 bases, with 13 bases between. Here the CDR3 DNA reads TGCAGTGCTAGAGAAGAGTCCTCAACTTACAATGAGCAGTTCTTC. It yields the protein CSAREESSTYNEQFF.

This chain connects TRBV3-1 to TRBJ1-4; D uncertain. Per germline, CDR1 LGHDT and CDR2 YNNKEL (reference sequence). The CDR3 length is 15 residues. V shed 4 bases and J shed 8 bases, with 17 bases lying between them. The CDR3 nucleotides read TGTGCCAGCAGCCTCAGCGGTTATCCGAAGGAAAAACTGTTTTTT. This translates into CASSLSGYPKEKLFF.

This clonotype was seen ten or more times. The V gene is TRBV5-1, the J gene TRBJ2-7; D perhaps matches TRBD2 (5 bases). Trimming pared 4 bases from V and 3 bases from J, leaving 11 bases between. This CDR3 spans 13 amino acids. CDR1 and CDR2 (germline): SGHRS, YFSETQ. Here the CDR3 DNA reads TGCGCCAGCAGCCCCGGGAATTACTACGAGCAGTACTTC. Protein product: CASSPGNYYEQYF.

The CDR3 nucleotides read TGCGCCAGCAGTATTAATAGCTCCTACGAGCAGTACTTC. This encodes CASSINSSYEQYF. The V gene is TRBV23-1, the J gene TRBJ2-7; D is unclear. TRBV23-1 is annotated as an ORF whose role is uncertain. CDR3 length: 13 amino acids. Trimming removed 5 bases from V and 0 bases from J, with 8 bases in between.

This clonotype turned up a few times. V gene TRBV20-1 combines with J gene TRBJ2-3, with 10 bases that match TRBD2. Trimming at V came to 6 bases and at J to 7 bases, leaving 13 bases not matched to a gene. CDR3 length: 15 amino acids. Germline loops: CDR1 DFQATT, CDR2 SNEGSKA (reference sequence). The CDR3 is CSATGTSAFHNTQYF. Here the CDR3 DNA reads TGCAGTGCCACCGGGACTAGCGCTTTTCACAATACGCAGTATTTT.

This clonotype has a count of ten or more. The rearrangement uses TRBV5-6 and TRBJ2-3; D ambiguous. V shed 4 bases and J shed 9 bases, with 12 bases lying between them. Germline V lookup: CDR1 SGHDT, CDR2 YYEEEE. This CDR3 is 12 amino acids long. This CDR3 is CASSPPEGTQYF. The CDR3, as DNA: TGTGCCAGCAGCCCCCCAGAAGGGACGCAGTATTTT.

Only a few counts were recorded for this clonotype. This chain uses TRBV20-1 with TRBJ1-5, with D maybe TRBD1 (5 bases). Germline assignment: CDR1 DFQATT and CDR2 SNEGSKA (reference sequence). Trimming removed 4 bases at V and 1 base at J, with 11 bases between. This CDR3 contains 14 residues. CDR3 amino acids: CSATSGHSNQPQHF. The CDR3 DNA follows: TGCAGTGCTACTTCCGGACACAGCAATCAGCCCCAGCATTTT.

This clonotype was detected only a few times. The rearrangement uses TRBV28 and TRBJ1-4; 9 bases are a match to TRBD1. The ends lost 5 bases at V and 0 bases at J; junction bases unmatched: 4. The CDR3 has 16 residues. The V gene's germline CDR1 is MDHEN and CDR2 SYDVKM. In DNA form, the CDR3 reads TGTGCCAGCAGTCCGGACAGGGGCACAACTAATGAAAAACTGTTTTTT. This gives the protein CASSPDRGTTNEKLFF. Looking up the rest from reference TRBV28 and TRBJ1-4 gives the full variable domain: DVKVTQSSRYLVKRTGEKVFLECVQDMDHENMFWYRQDPGLGLRLIYFSYDVKMKEKGDIPEGYSVSREKKERFSLILESASTNQTSMYLCASSPDRGTTNEKLFFGSGTQLSVL.

The table lists this clonotype with a few counts. The chain combines TRBV4-3 with TRBJ2-3, with 9 bases lining up with TRBD1. CDR1 and CDR2 from the germline V gene are LGHNA and YSLEER. The ends lost 3 bases at V and 2 bases at J; junction bases unmatched: 15. The CDR3 consists of 19 residues. CDR3 bases: TGCGCCAGCAGCCAGGGACTCGTCCCGGGACAGGGTTCCACAGATACGCAGTATTTT. Translated, it gives CASSQGLVPGQGSTDTQYF.

This clonotype was found a few times. The chain is built from TRBV4-2 and TRBJ1-3, with 8 bases that match TRBD1. Looked up from germline, CDR1 is LGHNA and CDR2 is YNFKEQ. J lost 1 base, V lost 4 bases, and 9 bases had no gene match. The CDR3 loop spans 17 amino acids. CDR3 sequence: CASSRLSGGGSGNTIYF. In nucleotides, the CDR3 is TGTGCCAGCAGCCGCCTCTCAGGGGGCGGGTCTGGAAACACCATATATTTT.

This clonotype was seen more than once but under ten times. The CDR3 protein is CASSPPRASGETQYF. The CDR3 coding sequence is TGTGCCAGCAGTCCCCCCCGGGCTTCAGGAGAGACCCAGTACTTC. The genes are TRBV12-3 or TRBV12-4 and TRBJ2-5; D unresolved. The CDR3 has 15 amino acids. V was pared by 5 bases and J by 4 bases, with 17 bases between.

This chain connects TRBV4-2 to TRBJ1-4; D ambiguous. This CDR3 has 15 amino acids. Per the germline V gene, CDR1 is LGHNA and CDR2 is YNFKEQ. V lost 0 bases and J lost 8, with 13 bases in between. The CDR3 bases are TGTGCCAGCAGCCAAGATAGGCGGACTGCCGAAAAACTGTTTTTT. Encoded protein: CASSQDRRTAEKLFF.

CDR3 in DNA: TGTGCCTGGAGACCGGGACAGGGAGCCTACGAGCAGTACTTC. Translated, it gives CAWRPGQGAYEQYF. The chain couples TRBV30 to TRBJ2-7; 9 bases line up with TRBD1. This CDR3 contains 14 residues. V shed 3 bases, J shed 2 bases, and the junction held 5 bases outside the gene matches. Germline V gene sequence: CDR1 GTSNPN, CDR2 SVGIG (reference sequence). The whole variable domain, filled in from reference TRBV30 and TRBJ2-7, reads SQTIHQWPATLVQPVGSPLSLECTVEGTSNPNLYWYRQAAGRGLQLLFYSVGIGQISSEVPQNLSASRPQDRQFILSSKKLLLSDSGFYLCAWRPGQGAYEQYFGPGTRLTVT.

This clonotype was counted between two and nine times. The V and J genes are TRBV4-1 and TRBJ1-6; D is unresolved. V lost 0 bases to trimming and J lost 14 bases, with 14 bases between them. From germline, CDR1 is MGHRA and CDR2 YSYEKL. The CDR3 totals 14 residues. As DNA, the CDR3 is TGCGCCAGCAGCCAAGATGTCCGGGGATTCACCCTCCACTTT. It encodes CASSQDVRGFTLHF.

This clonotype was detected a few times. The gene calls are TRBV12-3 or TRBV12-4 and TRBJ2-5; TRBD2 agrees at 12 bases. Trimming removed 7 bases from V and 1 base from J; junction bases left unmatched: 4. The CDR3 extends over 15 amino acids. The CDR3 region is CASTPSGGGQETQYF. In DNA form, the CDR3 reads TGTGCCAGCACCCCTAGCGGGGGGGGCCAAGAGACCCAGTACTTC.

V and J are TRBV7-9 and TRBJ1-6, with unresolved D. The CDR3 runs to 14 residues. The V and J ends lost 1 base and 14 bases respectively, with 15 bases between them. In germline, CDR1 is SEHNR, CDR2 FQNEAQ (reference sequence). CDR3 amino acids: CASSLEKVGSALHF. The CDR3 region has the DNA TGTGCCAGCAGCTTAGAAAAGGTGGGCTCTGCCCTCCACTTT.

The gene calls are TRBV4-2 and TRBJ2-7; possibly TRBD2 for D (5 bases). The germline gives CDR1 LGHNA, CDR2 YNFKEQ. This CDR3 region has 13 residues. Trimming left V 3 bases short and J 3 bases short, with 9 bases between. As DNA, the CDR3 is TGTGCCAGCAGCCACCCGGGGAACTACGAGCAGTACTTC. Its protein product is CASSHPGNYEQYF.

In this sample, this clonotype turned up a few times. The rearrangement uses TRBV21-1 and TRBJ1-2; the table calls TRBD1, which could not be checked here. TRBV21-1 is an annotated pseudogene. CDR3 size: 17 residues. This CDR3 is CASSTFLPRTGDYGYTF. In DNA form, the CDR3 reads TGTGCCAGCAGCACGTTTTTGCCTAGAACAGGGGACTATGGCTACACCTTC.

In this sample, this clonotype turned up a few times. The CDR3 sequence is CASSRLAGETGELFF. The CDR3 region has the DNA TGTGCCAGCAGTCGTCTAGCGGGGGAAACCGGGGAGCTGTTTTTT. The rearrangement uses TRBV7-2 and TRBJ2-2; 10 nucleotides match TRBD2. Germline CDR1 reads SGHTA; CDR2 reads FQGNSA. V shed 6 bases and J 5 bases; nucleotides not matched to a gene: 6. The CDR3 is 15 amino acids. Filled out from reference TRBV7-2 and TRBJ2-2, the complete variable domain reads GAGVSQSPSNKVTEKGKDVELRCDPISGHTALYWYRQSLGQGLEFLIYFQGNSAPDKSGLPSDRFSAERTGGSVSTLTIQRTQQEDSAVYLCASSRLAGETGELFFGEGSRLTVL.

The rearrangement links TRBV20-1 to TRBJ2-7; TRBD2 matches at 15 bases. The CDR3 spans 16 residues. V shed 6 bases and J 4 bases; nucleotides not matched to a gene: 10. CDR1 is DFQATT, CDR2 SNEGSKA, per germline (reference sequence). The CDR3 DNA follows: TGCAGTGCGAGGACTAGCGGGGGGGCCGACTGGTACGAGCAGTACTTC. This sequence encodes CSARTSGGADWYEQYF.

The CDR3: CASSQPRGLAPLSTDTQYF. DNA of the CDR3: TGTGCCAGCAGCCAACCACGAGGACTAGCTCCCCTCAGCACAGATACGCAGTATTTT. The genes are TRBV14 and TRBJ2-3, with TRBD2 matching 8 bases. The V segment lost 2 bases and the J segment 0 bases; nucleotides outside the gene matches: 13. The germline gives CDR1 SGHDN, CDR2 FVKESK. CDR3 length equals 19 residues.

This rearrangement joins TRBV4-2 to TRBJ2-7; maybe TRBD1 (6 bases). This CDR3 is 15 amino acids long. With 0 bases removed from V and 2 bases from J, the gap between germline ends came to 11 bases. Germline-derived CDR1 and CDR2 are LGHNA and YNFKEQ. The CDR3 loop reads CASSQDYRETYEQYF. In DNA form, the CDR3 reads TGTGCCAGCAGCCAAGACTACAGGGAAACCTACGAGCAGTACTTC.

The chain employs TRBV9 and TRBJ2-1; no clear D gene. In germline, CDR1 is SGDLS, CDR2 YYNGEE. The CDR3 spans 13 residues. V was cut by 0 bases and J by 3 bases, with 4 bases left in between. The CDR3 here is CASSVDHYNEQFF. CDR3 coding DNA: TGTGCCAGCAGCGTAGACCACTACAATGAGCAGTTCTTC.

This clonotype was counted a few times. The rearrangement uses TRBV28 and TRBJ1-2; D gene ambiguous. This CDR3 contains 16 residues. Trimming left V 3 bases short and J 4 bases short, with 18 bases between. Looked up from germline, CDR1 is MDHEN and CDR2 is SYDVKM. The CDR3 DNA is TGTGCCAGCAGTTTCACCGGGCTTATATCAGGCTATGGCTACACCTTC. This sequence encodes CASSFTGLISGYGYTF.

This clonotype was recorded a few times. The chain carries TRBV7-2 and TRBJ2-5; tentatively, D is TRBD1 or TRBD2 (5 bases each). The V end was cut by 0 bases, the J end by 2 bases, with 13 bases between. Germline CDR1 is SGHTA and CDR2 is FQGNSA. The CDR3 extends over 16 amino acids. The DNA of the CDR3 is TGTGCCAGCAGCTTAGCTGTCTCCGAGGGGCAAGAGACCCAGTACTTC. Residues: CASSLAVSEGQETQYF.